The clone carrying this TCR beta chain occurred a few times. This sample was taken from a study of blood T cell repertoires in COVID-19. The CDR3 has 17 residues. CDR1 and CDR2 (germline): KGHDR, SFDVKD. V dropped 3 bases and J dropped 6; count of bases not matched to a gene: 13. In the authors' workflow: Estimated nucleated cell counts came from reference gene primer amplification. Clones were sequenced by immunoSEQ multiplex PCR, and TCRdb holds only the in-frame ones, with some missing. That table supplies the V and J calls and clone size; D and trimming were determined from the DNA. The sample includes a few hundred thousand clones, 80% to 90% of them seen just once.

The clonotype originates from a man in his late teens or twenties with COVID-19, enrolled during active disease. Sequencing was done on a sample of peripheral blood. The chain couples TRBV24-1 to TRBJ2-7; 10 bases agree with TRBD2. CDR3: CATSDPVRAGGSGEQYF. The CDR3 DNA reads TGTGCCACCAGTGATCCCGTCAGAGCGGGAGGGTCTGGCGAGCAGTACTTC.